This T cell receptor (beta chain) comes out of a study of blood T cell repertoires in COVID-19. Background on the study: Researchers got acute and convalescent COVID-19 samples from the United States, Italy and Spain. Sample material is recorded as cDNA or gDNA derived from T cells, B-cell-depleted T cells, or PBMCs.

In the study's own analysis: Researchers report that nucleated cell counts were estimated from reference gene primer amplification. Profiling relied on immunoSEQ multiplex PCR, and the TCRdb table lists in-frame clones only, not all of them. The DNA was the basis for D and trimming; V, J and clone size are from that table. The sample consists of fewer than 90,000 clones, roughly 89% of them appearing once. This clone has just a few counts. Germline V gene lookup returns CDR1 MGHRA and CDR2 YSYEKL. The CDR3 covers 14 residues. Trimming cost V 8 bases and J 1 base; bases outside gene matches: 8. V and J are TRBV4-1 and TRBJ2-7, with 7 positions matching TRBD1. The sequencing input was peripheral blood. The receptor's source is a man aged 30-40 years with acute or convalescent COVID-19. CDR3 in DNA: TGCGCCAGCGCGCAGGGGGATGCGTCCTACGAGCAGTACTTC. The encoded protein is CASAQGDASYEQYF.